The table lists the clone carrying this TCR beta chain with a few counts. Its antigen is as yet unknown. The sample comes from a study of cytomegalovirus exposure and HLA in healthy donors. Study-wide results and caveats: Cytomegalovirus status was reportedly diagnosed by the classifier with high sensitivity and specificity.

Primers included in the PCR were 60 Vbeta and 13 Jbeta primers. TCRdb's table, derived via immunoSEQ multiplex PCR, lists solely in-frame clones and lacks some. There are about 160,000 clones in the sample; about three quarters occur only once, and around 3% lies in the top ten. The trim removed 1 base at V and 0 bases at J, leaving 6 bases unmatched. The CDR3 is 16 residues long. CDR1 is SGHTS and CDR2 is YDEGEE in the germline V gene. The clonotype was recovered from a middle-aged woman in good health and CMV-seropositive. Sample: PBMCs. The chain uses TRBV5-8 and TRBJ1-1; 7 nucleotides align to TRBD1. This chain's CDR3 is CASSLLATGLNTEAFF. DNA for the CDR3: TGTGCCAGCAGCTTGCTCGCGACAGGGTTGAACACTGAAGCTTTCTTT.